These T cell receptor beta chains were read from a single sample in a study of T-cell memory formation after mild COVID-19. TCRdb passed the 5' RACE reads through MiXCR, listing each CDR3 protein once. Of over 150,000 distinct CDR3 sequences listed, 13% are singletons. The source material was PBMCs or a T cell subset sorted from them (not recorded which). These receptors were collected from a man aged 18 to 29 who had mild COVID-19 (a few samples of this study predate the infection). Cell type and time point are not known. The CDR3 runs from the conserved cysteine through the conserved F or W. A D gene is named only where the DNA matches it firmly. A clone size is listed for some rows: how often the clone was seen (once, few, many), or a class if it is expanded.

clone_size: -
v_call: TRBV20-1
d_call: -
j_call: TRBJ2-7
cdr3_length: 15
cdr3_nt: TGCAGTGCTAGGAGGGGGGGCTACCCTTCCTACGAGCAGTACTTC
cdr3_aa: CSARRGGYPSYEQYF

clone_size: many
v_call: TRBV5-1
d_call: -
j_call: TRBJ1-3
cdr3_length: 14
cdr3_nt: TGCGCCAGCAGCTTAAGGACGGGGGGAAACACCATATATTTT
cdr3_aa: CASSLRTGGNTIYF

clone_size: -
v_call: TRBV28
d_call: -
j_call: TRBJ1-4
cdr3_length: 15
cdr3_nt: TGTGCCAGCAGTGTGCCCCGTGGGCTTGGTGAAAAACTGTTTTTT
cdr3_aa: CASSVPRGLGEKLFF

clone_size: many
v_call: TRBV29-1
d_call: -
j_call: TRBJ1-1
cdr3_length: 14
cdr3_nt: TGCAGCGTTGAAGGTATGGGATGGGACACTGAAGCTTTCTTT
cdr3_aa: CSVEGMGWDTEAFF

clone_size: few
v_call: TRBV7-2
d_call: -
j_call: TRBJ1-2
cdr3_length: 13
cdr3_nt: TGTGCCAGCAGCCCTACAGGGTACGATGGCTACACCTTC
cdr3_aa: CASSPTGYDGYTF

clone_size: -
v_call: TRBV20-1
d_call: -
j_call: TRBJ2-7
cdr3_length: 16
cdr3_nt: TGCAGTGCTAGAGGGGGGACTCAGCCGATAACCTACGAGCAGTACTTC
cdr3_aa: CSARGGTQPITYEQYF

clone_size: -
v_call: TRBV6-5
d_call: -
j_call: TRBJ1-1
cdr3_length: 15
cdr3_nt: TGTGCCAGCAGTTACCAGACAGATATGACAACCCAAGCTTTCTTT
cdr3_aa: CASSYQTDMTTQAFF

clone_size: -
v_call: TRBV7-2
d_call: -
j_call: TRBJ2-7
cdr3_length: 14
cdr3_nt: TGTGCCAGCAGTGCCGGGACAAAAACCTACGAGCAGTACTTC
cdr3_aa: CASSAGTKTYEQYF

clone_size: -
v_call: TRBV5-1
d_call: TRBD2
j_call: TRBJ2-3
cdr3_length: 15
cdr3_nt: TGCGCCAGCAACCGACTAGCGGGGGGGCCAGATACGCAGTATTTT
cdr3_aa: CASNRLAGGPDTQYF

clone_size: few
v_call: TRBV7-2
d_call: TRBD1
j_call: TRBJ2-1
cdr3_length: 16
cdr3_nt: TGTGCCAGCAGCTCACGAGGGACAGGCTCTCACAATGAGCAGTTCTTC
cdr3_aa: CASSSRGTGSHNEQFF

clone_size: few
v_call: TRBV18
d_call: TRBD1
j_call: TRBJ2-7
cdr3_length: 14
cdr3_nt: TGTGCCAGCTCACCTGACAGGGTAGGCCACGAGCAGTACTTC
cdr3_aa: CASSPDRVGHEQYF

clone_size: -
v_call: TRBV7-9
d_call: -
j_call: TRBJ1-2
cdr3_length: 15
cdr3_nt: TGTGCCAGCAGCTTAACGGTCGGGGCGCCGGGAGGCTACACCTTC
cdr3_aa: CASSLTVGAPGGYTF

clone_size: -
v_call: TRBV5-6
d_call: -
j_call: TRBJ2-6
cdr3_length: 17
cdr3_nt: TGTGCCAGCAGCTTGAGGTACAGGGAACGGTGGGCCAACGTCCTGACTTTC
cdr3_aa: CASSLRYRERWANVLTF

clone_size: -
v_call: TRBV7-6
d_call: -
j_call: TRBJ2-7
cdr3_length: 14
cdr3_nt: TGTGCCAGCAGCTTAGCGCAAGGCGGGAAGGAGCAGTACTTC
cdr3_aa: CASSLAQGGKEQYF

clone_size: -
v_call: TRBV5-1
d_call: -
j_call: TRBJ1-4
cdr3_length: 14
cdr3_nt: TGCGCCTCGAGGGGGAGCCGAGGAGATGAAAAACTGTTTTTT
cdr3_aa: CASRGSRGDEKLFF

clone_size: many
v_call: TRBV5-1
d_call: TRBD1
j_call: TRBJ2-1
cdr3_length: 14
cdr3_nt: TGCGCCAGCAGCTTAAAGACAGGGGGGGATGAGCAGTTCTTC
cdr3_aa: CASSLKTGGDEQFF

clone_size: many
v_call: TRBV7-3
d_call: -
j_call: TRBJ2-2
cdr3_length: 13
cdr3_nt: TGTGCCAGCAGCTCGGGCGACACCGGGGAGCTGTTTTTT
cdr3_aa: CASSSGDTGELFF